This T cell receptor beta chain derives from a study of response to subunit inactivated influenza vaccine. Whole-study results and caveats: The authors put forward the suggestion that each seasonal influenza vaccination may bring in only a limited number of new T cells.

TCRdb re-analysed the RT-PCR reads in MiXCR, keeping a single row per CDR3 protein. The table shows about 520,000 distinct CDR3 sequences, with about 25% occurring only once. On this clonotype: Its antigen is unknown.

Trimming left V 6 bases short and J 4 bases short, with 7 bases between. The CDR3 runs 11 residues. Germline CDR1 is DFQATT and CDR2 is SNEGSKA (reference sequence). Sequenced here: CD4+ T cells sorted from PBMCs, sampled more than 4 days after vaccination. The V call is TRBV20-1, the J call TRBJ1-3; D not certain. The source is a man aged 50-60 years who received an inactivated influenza vaccine. Written as DNA, the CDR3 is TGCAGTGCCGCCCTGGGAAACACCATATATTTT. Protein: CSAALGNTIYF.